This TCR beta chain was recovered during a study of Graves' ophthalmopathy and Graves' hyperthyroidism. Patients with other autoimmune diseases, uncontrolled infections, pregnancy or lactation were excluded. Clinical symptoms, serum thyroxine, TRAb, thyroid ultrasound and orbital computed tomography determined diagnosis. What supplied the PBMCs was roughly 10 ml of fresh peripheral blood. This clonotype was found many times. The antigen is undetermined. The CDR3 runs to 13 residues. V was cut by 5 bases and J by 5 bases, with 12 bases left in between. Germline V gives CDR1 SGHVS, CDR2 FQNEAQ. RNA transcripts yielded amplified TCR beta CDR3 regions. The library came from an HTBI-primed first-round RT-PCR and a second-round multiplex PCR. TCRdb used MiXCR to reprocess the multiplex PCR reads, holding one entry per CDR3 protein. In the table there are about 220,000 distinct CDR3 sequences, roughly 21% of which are singletons.

General study points: Between ophthalmopathy and stable hyperthyroidism, a 13-signature model drew a separation with nearly 90% sensitivity and 70% to 84% specificity.

Sequenced: peripheral blood. The clonotype comes from a woman between 45 and 60 years old with Graves' ophthalmopathy. The V call is TRBV7-8, the J call TRBJ2-5; tentatively, D is TRBD2 (6 bases). The CDR3 loop is CASSPTSFETQYF. The CDR3 nucleotides read TGTGCCAGCAGCCCGACTAGTTTTGAGACCCAGTACTTC. Full variable domain (outside the CDR3, taken from reference TRBV7-8 and TRBJ2-5): GAGVSQSPRYKVAKRGQDVALRCDPISGHVSLFWYQQALGQGPEFLTYFQNEAQLDKSGLPSDRFFAERPEGSVSTLKIQRTQQEDSAVYLCASSPTSFETQYFGPGTRLLVL.